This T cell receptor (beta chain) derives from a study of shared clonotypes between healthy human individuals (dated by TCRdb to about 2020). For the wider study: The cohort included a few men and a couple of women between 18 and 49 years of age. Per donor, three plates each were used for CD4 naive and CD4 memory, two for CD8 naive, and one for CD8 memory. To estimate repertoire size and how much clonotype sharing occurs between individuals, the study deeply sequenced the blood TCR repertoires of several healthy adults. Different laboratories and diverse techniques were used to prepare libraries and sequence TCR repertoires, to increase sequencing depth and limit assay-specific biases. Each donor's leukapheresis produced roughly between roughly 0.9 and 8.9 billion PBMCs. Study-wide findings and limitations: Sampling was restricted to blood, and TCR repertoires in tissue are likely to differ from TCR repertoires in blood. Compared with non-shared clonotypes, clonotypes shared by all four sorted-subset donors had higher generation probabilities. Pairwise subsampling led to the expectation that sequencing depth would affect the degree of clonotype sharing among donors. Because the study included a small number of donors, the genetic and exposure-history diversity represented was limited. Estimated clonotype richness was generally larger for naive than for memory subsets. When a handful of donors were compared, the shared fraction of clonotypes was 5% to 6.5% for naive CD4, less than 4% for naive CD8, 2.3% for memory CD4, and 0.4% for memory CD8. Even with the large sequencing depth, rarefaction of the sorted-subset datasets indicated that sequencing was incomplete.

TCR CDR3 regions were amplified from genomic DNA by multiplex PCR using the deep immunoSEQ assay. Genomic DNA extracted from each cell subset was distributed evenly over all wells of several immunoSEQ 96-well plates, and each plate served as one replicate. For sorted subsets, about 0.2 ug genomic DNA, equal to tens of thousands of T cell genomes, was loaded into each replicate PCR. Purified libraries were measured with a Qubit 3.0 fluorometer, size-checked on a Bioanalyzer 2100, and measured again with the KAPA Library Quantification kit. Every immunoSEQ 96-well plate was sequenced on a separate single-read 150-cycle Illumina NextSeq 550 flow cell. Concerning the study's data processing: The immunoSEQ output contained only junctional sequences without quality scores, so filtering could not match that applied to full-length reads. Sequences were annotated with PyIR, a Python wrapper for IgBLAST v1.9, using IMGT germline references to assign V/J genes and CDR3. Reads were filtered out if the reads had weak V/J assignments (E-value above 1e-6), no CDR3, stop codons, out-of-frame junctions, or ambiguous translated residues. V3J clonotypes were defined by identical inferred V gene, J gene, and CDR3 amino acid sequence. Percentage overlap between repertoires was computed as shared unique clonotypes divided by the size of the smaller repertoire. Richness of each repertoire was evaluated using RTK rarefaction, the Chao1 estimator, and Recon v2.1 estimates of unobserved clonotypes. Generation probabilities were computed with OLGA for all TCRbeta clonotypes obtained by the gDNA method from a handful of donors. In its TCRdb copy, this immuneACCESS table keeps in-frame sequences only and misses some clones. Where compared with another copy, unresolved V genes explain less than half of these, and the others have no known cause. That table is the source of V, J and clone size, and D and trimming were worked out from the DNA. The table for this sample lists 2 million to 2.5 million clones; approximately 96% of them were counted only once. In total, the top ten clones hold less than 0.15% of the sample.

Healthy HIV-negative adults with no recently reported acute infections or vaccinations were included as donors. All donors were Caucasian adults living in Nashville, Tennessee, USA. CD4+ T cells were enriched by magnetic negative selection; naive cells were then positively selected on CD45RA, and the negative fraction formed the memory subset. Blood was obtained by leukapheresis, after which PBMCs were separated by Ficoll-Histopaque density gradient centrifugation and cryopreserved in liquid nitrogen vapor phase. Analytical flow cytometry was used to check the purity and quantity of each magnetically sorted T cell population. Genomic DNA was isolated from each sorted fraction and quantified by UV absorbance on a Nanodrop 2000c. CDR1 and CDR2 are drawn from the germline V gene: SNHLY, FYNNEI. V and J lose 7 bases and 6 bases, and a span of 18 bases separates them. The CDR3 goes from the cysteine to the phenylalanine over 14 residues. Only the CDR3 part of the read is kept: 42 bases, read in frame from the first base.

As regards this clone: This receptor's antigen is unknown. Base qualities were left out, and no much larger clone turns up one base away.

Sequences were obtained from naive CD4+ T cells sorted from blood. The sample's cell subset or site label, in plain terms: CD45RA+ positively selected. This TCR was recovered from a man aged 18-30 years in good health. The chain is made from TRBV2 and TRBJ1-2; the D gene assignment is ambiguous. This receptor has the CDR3 CASKPLRERDGYTF. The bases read TGTGCCAGCAAGCCCCTTAGGGAAAGGGATGGCTACACCTTC.